A single sample is the source of the 30 T cell receptor beta chains below, sequenced in a study of radiotherapy plus CTLA-4 blockade in lung cancer. Sequenced by immunoSEQ multiplex PCR; TCRdb stores in-frame clones only, minus some. There are about 19,000 clones in the sample; roughly 88% occur only once, and 20% to 30% lies in the top ten. Sample: peripheral blood, taken from a patient treated with radiotherapy plus ipilimumab. These receptors originate from a human donor with non-small cell lung cancer whose response to radiotherapy plus ipilimumab could not be evaluated.

The J gene is TRBJ2-3, the V gene TRBV11-2; D is undetermined. Germline-derived CDR1 and CDR2 are SGHAT and FQNNGV. The CDR3 contains 14 residues. V was clipped by 3 bases and J by 0 bases, with 7 bases between them. DNA for the CDR3: TGTGCCAGCAGCTTCTACTCTAGCACAGATACGCAGTATTTT. Its translation: CASSFYSSTDTQYF.

The chain carries TRBV7-9 and TRBJ2-3; no reliable D call. Germline CDR1 SEHNR, CDR2 FQNEAQ (reference sequence). V was pared by 2 bases and J by 3 bases, with 12 bases between. There are 15 residues in the CDR3. The CDR3 DNA reads as TGTGCCAGCAGCTTATCGGTCCCCCCAACAGATACGCAGTATTTT. Protein: CASSLSVPPTDTQYF.

The rearrangement joins TRBV7-2 to TRBJ2-7, with TRBD1 matching over 9 bases. The CDR3 has 16 amino acids. Losses at the gene ends were 5 bases for V and 2 bases for J; bases not matched to a gene: 10. Germline CDR1 and CDR2: SGHTA and FQGNSA. In nucleotides, the CDR3 is TGTGCCAGCAGCGCCGGTAGGACAGGGGCTCCCTACGAGCAGTACTTC. Translated, it gives CASSAGRTGAPYEQYF.

The genes are TRBV11-2 and TRBJ2-1, with TRBD1 identical over 10 bases. There are 15 residues in the CDR3. The ends lost 1 base at V and 10 bases at J; junction bases unmatched: 7. Germline CDR1 and CDR2: SGHAT and FQNNGV. CDR3 amino acids: CASSLAGQGFREQFF. DNA of the CDR3: TGTGCCAGCAGCTTAGCGGGACAGGGGTTCAGGGAGCAGTTCTTC. The full variable domain, rest sourced from reference TRBV11-2 and TRBJ2-1, is EAGVAQSPRYKIIEKRQSVAFWCNPISGHATLYWYQQILGQGPKLLIQFQNNGVVDDSQLPKDRFSAERLKGVDSTLKIQPAKLEDSAVYLCASSLAGQGFREQFFGPGTRLTVL.

This clone came up once. The genes are TRBV7-9 and TRBJ2-3, with 9 bases matching TRBD1. Germline CDR1 reads SEHNR; CDR2 reads FQNEAQ (reference sequence). The CDR3 is made up of 17 amino acids. The V gene end was trimmed by 4 bases and the J gene end by 2 bases; junction bases not matched to a gene: 10. CDR3: CASSSGGTGSPTDTQYF. In DNA, the CDR3 is TGTGCCAGCAGCTCTGGGGGGACAGGGTCCCCCACAGATACGCAGTATTTT.

The J gene is TRBJ2-5, the V gene TRBV21-1; the table's TRBD1 call for D was not verified on the DNA. The DNA end is more similar to TRBJ2-7, so the J call may be wrong. TRBV21-1 is a pseudogene segment. CDR3 length equals 16 residues. CDR3: CASSKAGGTGSYEQYF. The CDR3 coding sequence is TGTGCCAGCAGCAAAGCAGGAGGGACAGGGTCCTACGAGCAGTACTTC.

The chain recombines TRBV28 with TRBJ1-5, with 9 bases that match TRBD1. The V gene end was trimmed by 7 bases and the J gene end by 1 base; junction bases not matched to a gene: 5. This CDR3 has 15 residues. Germline V lookup: CDR1 MDHEN, CDR2 SYDVKM. The CDR3 is CASTRQGGSNQPQHF. CDR3 coding DNA: TGTGCCAGCACACGACAGGGGGGCAGCAATCAGCCCCAGCATTTT.

Remarks on this clone: At one end, the junction sequence differs from germline, possibly due to a read error. The V and J genes are TRBV4-3 and TRBJ1-2, with D perhaps matching TRBD1 (5 bases). Germline lookup yields CDR1 LGHNA and CDR2 YSLEER. The length of the CDR3 is 17 residues. CDR3 region: CASSQESPGRSHYVYTF. CDR3 DNA sequence: TGCGCCAGCAGCCAAGAGTCCCCAGGGAGGTCCCACTATGTCTACACCTTC.

The V call is TRBV9, the J call TRBJ1-3; D remains unclear. The CDR3 has 13 residues. Germline assignment: CDR1 SGDLS and CDR2 YYNGEE. Deletions cut 7 bases from V and 3 bases from J, with 11 bases between. CDR3 sequence: CASRTPGGNTIYF. In DNA, the CDR3 is TGTGCCAGCCGAACGCCGGGTGGAAACACCATATATTTT.

The chain is built from TRBV28 and TRBJ1-2; 11 nucleotides align to TRBD1. There are 15 residues in the CDR3. V was clipped by 6 bases and J by 4 bases; unmatched bases: 7. Germline lookup yields CDR1 MDHEN and CDR2 SYDVKM. CDR3 sequence: CASSLGQGASYGYTF. CDR3 bases: TGTGCCAGCAGCCTAGGACAGGGGGCTAGCTATGGCTACACCTTC.

J is TRBJ2-3 and V is TRBV13; 9 bases fit TRBD2. The V gene's germline CDR1 is PRHDT and CDR2 FYEKMQ (reference sequence). The V and J ends lost 8 bases and 2 bases, in that order; junction bases with no gene match: 8. This CDR3 has 15 residues. Written as DNA, the CDR3 is TGTGCCAGCCGCCCTGGGACTAGCCCCACAGATACGCAGTATTTT. This codes for CASRPGTSPTDTQYF.

The chain uses TRBV6-5 and TRBJ1-2; D possibly corresponds to TRBD1 (6 bases). The V and J ends lost 6 bases and 4 bases respectively, with 12 bases between them. This CDR3 is built from 13 residues. In germline, CDR1 is MNHEY, CDR2 SVGAGI. The CDR3 loop is CASRPTGIYGYTF. In nucleotides, the CDR3 is TGTGCCAGCAGACCAACAGGGATCTATGGCTACACCTTC.

In this sample, this clone turned up once. This chain uses TRBV2 with TRBJ2-1, with 9 nucleotides matching TRBD2. The CDR3 loop spans 14 amino acids. Germline CDR1 is SNHLY and CDR2 is FYNNEI. The J segment lost 5 bases and the V segment lost 7 bases, leaving 6 bases of the junction unmatched. For the CDR3, the DNA is TGTGCCAGCACCGGTAGACTAGCGGACAATGAGCAGTTCTTC. The encoded protein is CASTGRLADNEQFF.

A few counts support this clone. In DNA, the CDR3 is TGTGCCAGCAGTGCCCGGACAGGGGGCTCCGGGGAGCTGTTTTTT. The encoded protein is CASSARTGGSGELFF. This chain uses TRBV6-6 with TRBJ2-2; the match to TRBD1 covers 11 bases. V was pared by 5 bases and J by 6 bases, with 5 bases of the junction left unmatched. CDR1 is MNHNY and CDR2 is SVGAGI in the germline V gene (reference sequence). The CDR3 length is 15 residues.

The DNA of the CDR3 is TGTGCCAGCGGAAGGACTAGCGGGAGAGAGACCCAGTACTTC. Translating gives CASGRTSGRETQYF. The chain has TRBV27 and TRBJ2-5; 13 bases agree with TRBD2. The germline V gene encodes CDR1 MNHEY and CDR2 SMNVEV (reference sequence). Germline trimming cut 8 bases from V and 4 bases from J; bases unmatched to any gene: 4. The CDR3 runs 14 residues.

The J gene is TRBJ2-3, the V gene TRBV28; perhaps TRBD2 as D (5 bases). In germline, CDR1 is MDHEN, CDR2 SYDVKM. The germline V and J ends were trimmed by 5 bases and 3 bases, with 18 bases remaining between them. CDR3 length: 16 amino acids. The CDR3 protein is CASSPAGIPRTDTQYF. In nucleotides, the CDR3 is TGTGCCAGCAGTCCCGCCGGGATTCCACGGACAGATACGCAGTATTTT.

The rearrangement joins TRBV7-9 to TRBJ1-4; D call uncertain. Per the germline V gene, CDR1 is SEHNR and CDR2 is FQNEAQ (reference sequence). The CDR3 extends over 14 amino acids. The V end was cut by 2 bases, the J end by 8 bases, with 12 bases between. As DNA, the CDR3 is TGTGCCAGCAGCTTATCTAATACAGTGGAAAAACTGTTTTTT. This gives the protein CASSLSNTVEKLFF.

The rearrangement uses TRBV7-9 and TRBJ2-6, with 8 bases identical to TRBD1. Germline lookup yields CDR1 SEHNR and CDR2 FQNEAQ (reference sequence). The length of the CDR3 is 17 residues. The V gene end was trimmed by 6 bases and the J gene end by 3 bases; junction bases not matched to a gene: 10. The CDR3 protein is CASSYAGGANGANVLTF. CDR3 nucleotide sequence: TGTGCCAGCAGTTACGCAGGGGGCGCGAATGGGGCCAACGTCCTGACTTTC.

This chain joins TRBV10-3 and TRBJ2-5, with 9 bases lining up with TRBD1. Trimming took 3 bases from V and 5 from J; bases not matched to a gene: 13. CDR1 and CDR2 (germline): ENHRY, SYGVKD. The CDR3 is made up of 17 amino acids. CDR3 in DNA: TGTGCCATCAGTGATGGGACAGGGCCAGAGCGAAGTGAGACCCAGTACTTC. Translated, it gives CAISDGTGPERSETQYF.

The genes are TRBV12-2 and TRBJ1-4. TRBV12-2 is classified as a pseudogene. The CDR3 consists of 13 residues. The CDR3 sequence is CASRLARKPKLFF. Here the CDR3 DNA reads TGTGCAAGTCGCTTAGCGCGCAAGCCCAAACTGTTTTTT.

The gene calls are TRBV11-2 and TRBJ1-3, with D unresolved. Trimming pared 5 bases from V and 8 bases from J, leaving 19 bases between. This CDR3 comprises 15 residues. Germline V gene sequence: CDR1 SGHAT, CDR2 FQNNGV. The CDR3 nucleotides read TGTGCCAGCAGCCCCCGGGGAGCGGGTACGGACACCATATATTTT. It codes for CASSPRGAGTDTIYF.

This clone was recorded once. The V call is TRBV11-1, the J call TRBJ2-5, with 8 bases matching TRBD2. Germline assignment: CDR1 SGHAT and CDR2 FQDESV (reference sequence). Trimming removed 4 bases from V and 5 bases from J; junction bases left unmatched: 3. The CDR3 extends over 13 amino acids. CDR3 amino acids: CASSSGRAETQYF. In nucleotides, the CDR3 is TGTGCCAGCAGCTCCGGGAGGGCGGAGACCCAGTACTTC.

This chain links TRBV28 with TRBJ2-7; 10 bases agree with TRBD1. Germline trimming cut 1 base from V and 6 bases from J; bases unmatched to any gene: 6. Germline V CDR1 and CDR2: MDHEN, SYDVKM. The CDR3 is 15 residues long. CDR3 bases: TGTGCCAGCAGTTTATCGGGACAGGGGACAGCCGAGCAGTACTTC. Amino acids: CASSLSGQGTAEQYF.

This clone has only a few counts. J is TRBJ2-2 and V is TRBV6-1; D may be TRBD1 (6 bases). Germline V gene data show CDR1 as MNHNS and CDR2 as SASEGT. The CDR3 length is 11 residues. V shed 8 bases and J shed 6 bases, with 7 bases lying between them. The CDR3 DNA reads as TGTGCCAGCGAGGGGGCCGGGGAGCTGTTTTTT. Amino acid sequence: CASEGAGELFF.

This rearrangement joins TRBV4-2 to TRBJ2-2; 14 bases fit TRBD2. Trimming cost V 3 bases and J 7 bases; bases outside gene matches: 7. The CDR3 length is 17 residues. Per the germline V gene, CDR1 is LGHNA and CDR2 is YNFKEQ. CDR3 sequence (DNA): TGTGCCAGCAGCCACGTTTCCGGGACTAGCGGGAGCGGGGAGCTGTTTTTT. This translates into CASSHVSGTSGSGELFF.

The genes are TRBV4-2 and TRBJ2-7, with TRBD2 as a possible D gene (6 bases). Germline V gene sequence: CDR1 LGHNA, CDR2 YNFKEQ. Between the trimmed V and J ends, which lost 3 bases and 5 bases, there was a span of 11 bases. This CDR3 region has 13 residues. The DNA of the CDR3 is TGTGCCAGCAGCCATCCACCGGGGGACGAGCAGTACTTC. Translation: CASSHPPGDEQYF.

The DNA of the CDR3 is TGTGCCAGCAGCCGCCAGACGGGGGTTTCAGATACGCAGTATTTT. Translation: CASSRQTGVSDTQYF. The chain employs TRBV14 and TRBJ2-3, with a possible D match to TRBD2 (6 bases). Deletions cut 4 bases from V and 4 bases from J, with 15 bases between. Germline lookup yields CDR1 SGHDN and CDR2 FVKESK. There are 15 residues in the CDR3.

V gene TRBV6-6 combines with J gene TRBJ1-1; possible D gene TRBD1, 6 bases. CDR3 length equals 15 residues. The ends were cut back, 2 bases at V and 1 base at J, with 11 bases in the middle. Germline loops: CDR1 MNHNY, CDR2 SVGAGI (reference sequence). CDR3 amino acids: CASSYPLQGNTEAFF. CDR3 in DNA: TGTGCCAGCAGTTACCCGTTACAGGGGAACACTGAAGCTTTCTTT.

The chain combines TRBV11-1 with TRBJ2-2; 9 positions match TRBD1. The CDR3 has 15 residues. J gave up 5 bases and V 9 bases, and 10 bases lay outside the gene matches. Germline CDR1 and CDR2: SGHAT and FQDESV (reference sequence). The CDR3 loop is CASQGGQGRTGELFF. The DNA of the CDR3 is TGTGCCAGTCAGGGGGGACAGGGAAGGACCGGGGAGCTGTTTTTT.

The rearrangement links TRBV15 to TRBJ2-1, with 7 bases aligning to TRBD1. With V trimmed by 4 bases and J by 2 bases, 5 bases remained unmatched. This CDR3 has 15 residues. Germline-derived CDR1 and CDR2 are LNHNV and YYDKDF (reference sequence). The chain's CDR3 is CATSKGQGAYNEQFF. The CDR3 DNA reads TGTGCCACCAGCAAGGGGCAGGGGGCCTACAATGAGCAGTTCTTC.